The rows below give T cell receptor beta chains drawn from one sample of a study of cytomegalovirus exposure and HLA in healthy donors. Sequenced by immunoSEQ multiplex PCR; TCRdb stores in-frame clones only, minus some. The sample shows 100,000 to 150,000 clones, 70% to 85% of them seen only once. Sequencing was performed on PBMCs. The receptor set was obtained from a man aged 35-49 years in good health and CMV-seropositive. The CDR3 runs from the conserved cysteine through the conserved F or W. The D gene is left open where the match is weak. The size of a clone is reported for some rows only, either as once, few or many, or as a class for expanded clones.

TRBV6-5,TRBJ1-1,TRBD1,-,CASSGQARDTEAFF,TGTGCCAGCAGTGGACAGGCAAGAGACACTGAAGCTTTCTTT
TRBV25-1,TRBJ2-7,-,-,CASSELSGQSSYEQYF,TGTGCCAGCAGTGAACTGAGCGGGCAGAGCTCCTACGAGCAGTACTTC
TRBV7-2,TRBJ2-5,-,few,CASSPKETQYF,TGTGCCAGCAGTCCAAAAGAGACCCAGTACTTC
TRBV10-3,TRBJ2-1,-,-,CAILKGPGVYNEQFF,TGTGCCATCCTCAAAGGCCCAGGGGTCTACAATGAGCAGTTCTTC
TRBV28,TRBJ1-5,-,-,CASSSPGRTNQPQHF,TGTGCCAGCAGTTCTCCAGGACGGACAAATCAGCCCCAGCATTTT
TRBV28,TRBJ1-2,TRBD1,-,CASSLAGGGGYTF,TGTGCCAGCAGTTTGGCAGGGGGTGGGGGCTACACCTTC
TRBV7-6,TRBJ1-1,-,-,CASSSVNTEAFF,TGTGCCAGCAGCTCGGTGAACACTGAAGCTTTCTTT
TRBV30,TRBJ1-6,TRBD1,-,CAWTDRGDSPLHF,TGTGCCTGGACGGACAGGGGAGATTCACCCCTCCACTTT
TRBV4-3,TRBJ2-1,TRBD2,few,CASSQDRIAGGNEQFF,TGCGCCAGCAGCCAAGATCGGATAGCGGGAGGCAATGAGCAGTTCTTC
TRBV7-6,TRBJ1-1,-,-,CASSPGGGSEAFF,TGTGCCAGCAGCCCCGGCGGGGGTAGTGAAGCTTTCTTT
TRBV18,TRBJ1-4,-,-,CASSPMARATNEKLFF,TGTGCCAGCTCACCAATGGCGAGGGCAACTAATGAAAAACTGTTTTTT
TRBV2,TRBJ2-2,-,-,CASSEFVVDTGELFF,TGTGCCAGCAGTGAGTTTGTGGTAGACACCGGGGAGCTGTTCTTT
TRBV29-1,TRBJ2-7,TRBD2,-,CSVGLAELPGGNEQYF,TGCAGCGTAGGACTAGCGGAGCTCCCCGGGGGGAACGAGCAGTACTTC
TRBV9,TRBJ2-1,TRBD2,few,CASSVLPLAGGSYNEQFF,TGTGCCAGCAGCGTACTACCTCTAGCGGGAGGCTCCTACAATGAGCAGTTCTTC
TRBV9,TRBJ2-7,-,once,CASSAPASDSPYEQYF,TGTGCCAGCAGCGCACCAGCGTCCGACAGTCCCTACGAGCAGTACTTC
TRBV7-3,TRBJ2-6,TRBD1,few,CASSLHPGQMLSGANVLTF,TGTGCCAGCAGCTTACACCCGGGACAGATGCTCTCTGGGGCCAACGTCCTGACTTTC
TRBV20-1,TRBJ2-1,-,-,CSAVREYEQFF,TGCAGTGCGGTGAGGGAGTATGAGCAGTTCTTC
TRBV13,TRBJ2-5,-,-,CATQRSRETQYF,TGTGCCACCCAAAGGAGCCGAGAGACCCAGTACTTC
TRBV5-1,TRBJ2-1,TRBD2,-,CASSAPRGGAYRTEQFF,TGCGCCAGCAGCGCCCCCCGCGGGGGGGCTTACAGGACTGAGCAGTTCTTC
TRBV6-1,TRBJ1-4,TRBD1,-,CASRPRDRKEEKLFF,TGTGCCAGCCGCCCCCGGGACAGAAAAGAGGAAAAACTGTTTTTT
TRBV19,TRBJ1-2,-,once,CASSIDLTGSGYTF,TGTGCCAGTAGTATAGACCTAACAGGGTCTGGCTACACCTTC
TRBV5-6,TRBJ1-3,TRBD1,few,CASSPDRGLAGNTIYF,TGTGCCAGCAGCCCTGACAGGGGGCTCGCTGGAAACACCATATATTTT
TRBV5-1,TRBJ2-7,-,-,CASSFFGTPTYEQYF,TGCGCCAGCAGCTTCTTCGGGACACCTACCTACGAGCAGTACTTC
TRBV11-2,TRBJ1-3,-,-,CASSPNRENTIYF,TGTGCCAGCAGCCCGAACAGGGAAAACACCATATATTTT
TRBV6-1,TRBJ2-7,-,-,CASSEWDNSYEQYF,TGTGCCAGCAGTGAATGGGACAACTCCTACGAGCAGTACTTC
TRBV5-1,TRBJ2-1,-,-,CASSLESPGNEQFF,TGCGCCAGCAGCTTGGAGAGCCCCGGCAATGAGCAGTTCTTC
TRBV28,TRBJ1-5,-,-,CASSFQAQPQHF,TGTGCCAGCAGTTTTCAGGCTCAGCCCCAGCATTTT
TRBV5-4,TRBJ1-1,-,-,CASSWGGQTNTEAFF,TGTGCCAGCAGCTGGGGGGGGCAGACGAACACTGAAGCTTTCTTT
TRBV6-4,TRBJ2-1,TRBD2,large,CASSVAGTSGGNEQFF,TGTGCCAGCAGTGTTGCCGGGACTAGCGGGGGTAATGAGCAGTTCTTC
TRBV10-1,TRBJ2-5,TRBD2,-,CASSSGTSLETQYF,TGCGCCAGCAGCTCCGGGACTAGCTTAGAGACCCAGTACTTC
TRBV6-4,TRBJ2-1,-,-,CASSVALSYNEQFF,TGTGCCAGCAGTGTAGCGCTATCCTACAATGAGCAGTTCTTC
TRBV29-1,TRBJ1-1,TRBD1,-,CSVEDRSGGIAFF,TGCAGCGTTGAAGATCGTTCAGGGGGCATAGCTTTCTTT
TRBV5-1,TRBJ2-4,TRBD1,-,CASSLGQGGDIQYF,TGCGCCAGCAGCTTGGGACAGGGGGGGGACATTCAGTACTTC
TRBV5-1,TRBJ2-1,TRBD2,-,CASSWGASSGRGNEQFF,TGCGCCAGCAGCTGGGGGGCCTCTAGCGGGAGGGGCAATGAGCAGTTCTTC
TRBV7-2,TRBJ2-1,-,-,CASSDQETGREQFF,TGTGCCAGCAGCGACCAGGAAACAGGTCGGGAGCAGTTCTTC
TRBV2,TRBJ2-5,-,once,CASSGRTKETQYF,TGTGCCAGCAGTGGCCGGACAAAAGAGACCCAGTACTTC
TRBV5-1,TRBJ2-5,TRBD2,-,CASSSSSGGPYQETQYF,TGCGCCAGCAGCTCCTCTAGCGGGGGCCCGTACCAAGAGACCCAGTACTTC
TRBV4-1,TRBJ1-1,TRBD1,-,CASHRQGALTEAFF,TGCGCCAGCCACAGACAGGGGGCGTTAACTGAAGCTTTCTTT
TRBV7-3,TRBJ2-2,TRBD2,-,CASSPKRGNTGELFF,TGTGCCAGCAGCCCCAAGCGGGGCAACACCGGGGAGCTGTTTTTT
TRBV5-8,TRBJ1-1,TRBD1,-,CASSPWDREVTEAFF,TGTGCCAGCAGCCCCTGGGACAGGGAGGTCACTGAAGCTTTCTTT
TRBV4-3,TRBJ2-2,-,-,CASSQETGVTGELFF,TGCGCCAGCAGCCAAGAAACGGGTGTAACCGGGGAGCTGTTTTTT
TRBV5-1,TRBJ1-6,-,-,CASSLELGAVSPLHF,TGCGCCAGCAGCTTGGAGCTGGGGGCGGTTTCACCCCTCCACTTT
TRBV4-2,TRBJ2-7,TRBD1,-,CASSQAGGPSYEQYF,TGTGCCAGCAGCCAAGCAGGGGGTCCCTCCTACGAGCAGTACTTC
TRBV5-1,TRBJ2-5,TRBD1,-,CASSLEGAGETQYF,TGCGCCAGCAGCTTGGAGGGGGCAGGAGAGACCCAGTACTTC
TRBV7-6,TRBJ2-1,TRBD2,-,CASSLGGAGGYEQFF,TGTGCCAGCAGCTTAGGGGGAGCGGGGGGGTATGAGCAGTTCTTC
TRBV11-2,TRBJ2-2,-,-,CASSIRTDYTGELFF,TGTGCCAGCAGCATCCGGACGGACTACACCGGGGAGCTGTTTTTT
TRBV5-4,TRBJ2-7,-,-,CASSLRGNSYEQYF,TGTGCCAGCAGCTTGCGGGGGAACTCCTACGAGCAGTACTTC
TRBV18,TRBJ2-7,TRBD2,-,CASSPLGVAGPAYEQYF,TGTGCCAGCTCACCCCTCGGGGTAGCGGGACCAGCCTACGAGCAGTACTTC
TRBV15,TRBJ2-1,TRBD2,-,CATSRDGLAGGNEQFF,TGTGCCACCAGCAGAGACGGACTAGCGGGCGGGAATGAGCAGTTCTTC
TRBV15,TRBJ2-5,TRBD2,-,CATSTRGEPQETQYF,TGTGCCACCAGTACTCGGGGGGAGCCCCAAGAGACCCAGTACTTC
TRBV19,TRBJ2-6,-,-,CASRNGASSSGANVLTF,TGTGCCAGTAGGAATGGAGCGTCCAGCTCTGGGGCCAACGTCCTGACTTTC
TRBV11-2,TRBJ1-4,-,-,CASSLGSTNEKLFF,TGTGCCAGCAGCCTCGGGTCAACTAATGAAAAACTGTTTTTT
TRBV29-1,TRBJ2-7,-,-,CSVASSYEQYF,TGCAGCGTTGCCAGCTCCTACGAGCAGTACTTC
TRBV29-1,TRBJ1-1,TRBD1,-,CSASGQLNTEAFF,TGCAGCGCCTCGGGACAGCTGAACACTGAAGCTTTCTTT
TRBV7-8,TRBJ2-7,-,-,CASSLAHGGRVPYEQYF,TGTGCCAGCAGCTTAGCGCACGGTGGCAGGGTCCCCTACGAGCAGTACTTC
TRBV10-3,TRBJ2-1,TRBD2,-,CAISDPSSGGNEQFF,TGTGCCATCAGTGACCCGAGTAGCGGGGGCAATGAGCAGTTCTTC
TRBV2,TRBJ1-5,-,-,CASSEVTGVRNQPQHF,TGTGCCAGCAGTGAAGTCACAGGAGTCCGCAATCAGCCCCAGCATTTT
TRBV14,TRBJ1-2,TRBD1,-,CASSPDRQREYGYTF,TGTGCCAGCAGCCCGGACAGGCAGAGGGAATATGGCTACACCTTC
TRBV27,TRBJ2-7,-,-,CASSYRQTAYEQYF,TGTGCCAGCAGTTACCGACAAACGGCGTACGAGCAGTACTTC